Listed below are T cell receptor beta chains from one sample, sequenced in a study of CD8+ T cells in alopecia areata. Sequenced by immunoSEQ multiplex PCR; TCRdb stores in-frame clones only, minus some. The table lists some 200,000 clones, 56% of them singletons. Sequences were obtained from CD8+ T cells sorted from blood. The receptors originated from a human donor in good health. Each CDR3 is given with its conserved first and last residue. D genes are given only for firm matches. Part of the rows lack a size; the others show once, few, many or a class for expanded clones.

v_call,d_call,j_call,clone_size,cdr3_aa,cdr3_nt
TRBV9,TRBD1,TRBJ2-2,.,CASRDRVSGELFF,TGTGCCAGCAGGGACAGGGTGTCCGGGGAGCTGTTTTTT
TRBV12-5,.,TRBJ1-5,.,CASGVDGLNQPQHF,TGTGCTAGTGGTGTTGACGGACTCAATCAGCCCCAGCATTTT
TRBV11-2,TRBD1,TRBJ1-2,.,CASRSAGAGGAQYGYTF,TGTGCCAGCAGGTCAGCGGGTGCAGGGGGCGCGCAATATGGCTACACCTTC
TRBV5-4,.,TRBJ1-1,.,CASSGVGGAYTEAFF,TGTGCCAGCAGCGGGGTCGGGGGCGCATACACTGAAGCTTTCTTT
TRBV27,.,TRBJ1-2,.,CASSLSASLYGYTF,TGTGCCAGCAGTTTATCGGCCAGCCTCTATGGCTACACCTTC
TRBV29-1,TRBD1,TRBJ1-1,.,CSVYITGDNTEAFF,TGCAGCGTTTATATTACAGGGGATAACACTGAAGCTTTCTTT
TRBV27,.,TRBJ2-1,.,CASSQPQGEQFF,TGTGCCAGCAGTCAACCCCAGGGTGAGCAGTTCTTC
TRBV29-1,TRBD1,TRBJ1-2,few,CSAQTSQGFGYGYTF,TGCAGCGCACAGACCTCACAGGGGTTTGGGTATGGCTACACCTTC
TRBV29-1,.,TRBJ2-1,.,CSVEDGVYNEQFF,TGCAGCGTTGAAGACGGGGTCTACAATGAGCAGTTCTTC
TRBV19,.,TRBJ2-1,few,CASSTPGIEQFF,TGTGCCAGTAGTACACCGGGAATTGAGCAGTTCTTC
TRBV5-6,.,TRBJ2-2,.,CASSYSNTGELFF,TGTGCCAGCAGCTACAGCAACACCGGGGAGCTGTTTTTT
TRBV29-1,.,TRBJ1-2,.,CSVGPQGRRGYTF,TGCAGCGTTGGGCCCCAGGGACGGCGGGGCTACACCTTC
TRBV5-1,.,TRBJ1-1,few,CASRPRAGNTEAFF,TGCGCCAGCAGACCCCGGGCCGGGAACACTGAAGCTTTCTTT
TRBV4-2,.,TRBJ1-5,.,CASSQDEKNQPQHF,TGTGCCAGCAGCCAAGATGAGAAGAATCAGCCCCAGCATTTT
TRBV7-9,.,TRBJ2-7,.,CASSSDTYEQYF,TGTGCCAGCAGCTCGGATACCTACGAGCAGTACTTC
TRBV4-1,.,TRBJ2-7,.,CASSQVPDRSYEQYF,TGCGCCAGCAGCCAAGTCCCTGACAGATCCTACGAGCAGTACTTC
TRBV19,TRBD2,TRBJ2-5,.,CASSGQLAGVEETQYF,TGTGCCAGTAGTGGCCAACTAGCGGGGGTCGAAGAGACCCAGTACTTC
TRBV2,.,TRBJ2-2,few,CASRNTGELFF,TGTGCCAGCAGAAACACCGGGGAGCTGTTTTTT
TRBV4-1,.,TRBJ1-2,few,CASSQVTQEANYGYTF,TGCGCCAGCAGCCAAGTCACGCAGGAGGCTAACTATGGCTACACCTTC
TRBV2,TRBD1,TRBJ2-5,few,CASSVDRDETQYF,TGTGCCAGCAGTGTTGACAGGGATGAGACCCAGTACTTC
TRBV6-5,.,TRBJ1-2,many,CASGNREYGYTF,TGTGCCAGCGGTAACAGGGAGTATGGCTACACCTTC
TRBV6-5,TRBD1,TRBJ2-3,.,CASSSDRSTDTQYF,TGTGCCAGCAGTTCGGACAGGAGCACAGATACGCAGTATTTT
TRBV5-6,.,TRBJ2-6,.,CASSPGQSIRSGANVLTF,TGTGCCAGCAGCCCAGGACAGTCAATTCGGTCTGGGGCCAACGTCCTGACTTTC
TRBV27,.,TRBJ2-5,few,CASRYQETQYF,TGTGCCAGCAGATACCAAGAGACCCAGTACTTC
TRBV27,TRBD1,TRBJ1-1,.,CASSFGQGDTEAFF,TGTGCCAGCAGTTTCGGACAGGGTGACACTGAAGCTTTCTTT
TRBV5-1,.,TRBJ1-2,few,CASSWKTNYGYTF,TGCGCCAGCAGCTGGAAGACTAACTATGGCTACACCTTC
TRBV6-5,.,TRBJ2-3,few,CASSYTGTDTQYF,TGTGCCAGCAGTTACACTGGCACAGATACGCAGTATTTT
TRBV4-1,TRBD1,TRBJ1-1,.,CASSQNTGTANTEAFF,TGCGCCAGCAGCCAAAATACCGGGACAGCGAACACTGAAGCTTTCTTT
TRBV5-6,.,TRBJ1-5,once,CASSLGRNQPQHF,TGTGCCAGCAGTCTGGGCCGAAATCAGCCCCAGCATTTT
TRBV13,.,TRBJ2-1,.,CASSTTRNNEQFF,TGTGCCAGCAGCACCACTAGGAACAATGAGCAGTTCTTC
TRBV15,.,TRBJ1-5,.,CATSRQGREDQPQHF,TGTGCCACCAGCAGACAGGGACGCGAGGATCAGCCCCAGCATTTT
TRBV19,TRBD1,TRBJ2-1,few,CASSVQGEYNEQFF,TGTGCCAGTAGTGTACAGGGGGAATACAATGAGCAGTTCTTC
TRBV7-9,.,TRBJ2-7,.,CASSLDYEQYF,TGTGCCAGCAGCTTAGACTACGAGCAGTACTTC
TRBV5-6,.,TRBJ1-2,.,CASSGGGPYGYTF,TGTGCCAGCAGCGGAGGCGGCCCCTATGGCTACACCTTC
TRBV5-6,.,TRBJ2-1,.,CASSTGTKQFF,TGTGCCAGCAGCACCGGGACAAAGCAGTTCTTC